This T cell receptor beta chain was captured in a study of blood T cell repertoires in COVID-19 (dated by TCRdb to the early 2020s). Describing the broader study: The collaborator samples originated in the United States, Italy and Spain and spanned the acute and convalescent phases of COVID-19. The material from the prospective study consisted of cDNA or gDNA derived from T cells, B-cell-depleted T cells, or PBMCs. Deeply sampled blood TCRbeta repertoires from subjects exposed to, actively infected with, or recovered from COVID-19 were included in the dataset. The repertoires were released in a freely available public database intended as a resource for research on the immune response to SARS-CoV-2. The samples were drawn from the first 160 participants of the ongoing ImmuneRACE study and from 1,254 subjects provided by 6 global collaborators. Sample metadata almost always included a de-identified subject ID, COVID-19 status, age in years and sex. Where HLA class I and class II types were available, the types were taken from metadata supplied by the sample provider, not from assay-based typing.

TCRbeta CDR3 regions were amplified from genomic DNA by means of the immunoSEQ Assay, a bias-controlled multiplex PCR. On the authors' methods: Nucleated cell counts per sample were estimated from amplification of reference gene primers within the assay. Sequence reads were collapsed and filtered to measure the absolute abundance of every unique TCRbeta CDR3 rearrangement. Productive Simpson clonality was computed per sample as the square root of Simpson's diversity index over productive rearrangements. TCRdb mirrors the immuneACCESS table, restricted to in-frame sequences. Some clones are absent from its copies; in checked studies, under half trace to an unresolved V gene, and the reason for the others is unknown. D and trimming come from the DNA, and the V and J calls and clone size come from that table. For this sample there are over 150,000 clones; approximately 83% appear just once. Of the sample, roughly 9.1% is held by the ten largest clones.

The cysteine opens and the phenylalanine closes a CDR3 of 14 amino acids. The DNA shown is the 42-base CDR3, in frame from base 1. The germline V gene (reference sequence) sets CDR1 to GTSNPN and CDR2 to SVGIG. Here is what the overall study found, with its caveats: The amount of clinical and demographic metadata varied by source and participant and was provided uncurated.

Collaborating institutions collected whole blood in K2EDTA tubes following their own protocols. For TCRbeta analysis, collaborators shipped samples as frozen whole blood, isolated PBMCs, or DNA extracted from either of those sample types. Note on this clone: There is no known antigen for this receptor. The sample holds no much larger clone one base away, and base qualities are not on file.

Sequenced input: peripheral blood. The chain was built from TRBV30 and TRBJ2-3; 11 junctional bases match TRBD2. The TCR sequence derives from a man aged 45-65 years with active or convalescent COVID-19. At the DNA level, the sequence is TGTGCGGGGACTAGCGGATATAGCACAGATACGCAGTATTTT. Its amino acids are CAGTSGYSTDTQYF.